This entry concerns a single T cell receptor (beta chain). The antigen remains unidentified. At one boundary the junction diverges from the germline segment, which might be a read error. These data come from a study of OX40 agonist ivuxolimab in advanced cancers. Study-level information: Ivuxolimab was administered intravenously to patients at 0.01 to 10 mg/kg every 2 weeks. Study-level results: CD4+ T cells averaged fewer expanded clones than CD8+ T cells. At doses 0.1 to 3.0 mg/kg, CD4+ and CD8+ clones expanded.

This CDR3 has 13 residues. Germline V gene sequence: CDR1 ENHRY, CDR2 SYGVKD. Produced via immunoSEQ multiplex PCR; TCRdb's table is partial and in-frame only. The sample records around 65,000 clones, 80% to 95% being singletons. This TCR came from an adult with an advanced solid tumor such as melanoma, head and neck, liver or kidney cancer. The rearrangement links TRBV10-3 to TRBJ1-2, with a possible D match to TRBD1 (5 bases). The material sequenced was CD4+ or CD8+ T cells sorted from blood, taken in a trial of the OX40 agonist ivuxolimab. CDR3 sequence reads: CAINEDISYGYTF. In nucleotides, the CDR3 is TGTGCCATCAATGAGGACATTTCCTATGGCTACACCTTC.